This T cell receptor beta chain comes out of a study of persistence of HIV-infected CD4 T cells (dated by TCRdb to 2018 to 2020). About the full investigation: CMV- and HIV-1 Gag-responding CD4+ T cells were isolated from ART-treated individuals so that antigen-driven clonal expansion of HIV-1-infected cells could be examined. The median time participants had been on suppressive ART was over seven years. Apart from a couple of participants who underwent leukapheresis at a single time point, peripheral blood samples of up to roughly 180 mL were collected from participants at multiple time points. Proviral sequencing was used to assess clonality among infected cells, whereas TCRbeta sequencing gauged the clonality of all cells within each sorted population. In the cross-participant TCR cluster analysis, about 8 participants were included for CMV and about 7 participants were included for Gag. Broader findings and caveats from the paper: TCRbeta richness in CMV- and Gag-responding cells was significantly lower than in anti-CD3/anti-CD28-responding cells; CMV-responding cells had higher oligoclonality than CD3/CD28-stimulated and Gag-responding cells. Because the TCR analyses were done in bulk, restricting them to just the rare CMV-responding cells that actually carried HIV-1 proviruses was not possible. Only a small number of individuals took part in the study, and the range of antigens tested was limited. Enrichment of degenerate expanded CDR3beta sequences was found in antigen-responding cells, suggesting convergent selection of CD4+ responses to CMV and Gag. TCR oligoclonality correlated with proviral oligoclonality within the same sorted populations.

A note on this clone: Its antigen remains unidentified. Base qualities are missing; no much larger clone stands one base away.

TCRbeta repertoires were sequenced from genomic DNA with the immunoSEQ hsTCRB assay version 4 in survey mode. For TCRbeta sequencing, genomic DNA was diluted to approximately 9.9 ng/uL, and up to roughly 1 ug was used per sample. The study's own analysis went as follows. Analysis of the TCRbeta data was done in ImmunoSeq Analyzer 3.0, and diversity was computed on productive nucleotide rearrangements. Using the Immunarch R package, the improved Chao index served to estimate lower-bound TCR diversity and the Gini coefficient served to estimate clonality. Nucleotide rearrangements that differed but encoded the same CDR3beta amino acid sequence were counted as separate clonotypes. Differential abundance analysis identified TCRbeta sequences significantly enriched in antigen-responding cells relative to anti-CD3/anti-CD28-activated cells. TCRs were clustered by predicted peptide-MHC specificity with GLIPH2, both within individual participants and across merged participant data sets. What TCRdb holds here is the immuneACCESS table cut down to in-frame rearrangements. Part of the clones is not present; checked against another copy, under half of the missing clones reflect an unresolved V gene, and the others are unexplained. The V and J calls and clone size come from that table; D and trimming were worked out from the DNA. This sample holds fewer than 35,000 clones; roughly four fifths were observed only once. Roughly 0.86% of the sample rests with the top ten.

This sample's treatment or condition label indicates: suppressive antiretroviral therapy. Lysates of CMV-infected fibroblasts were used at approximately 10 ug/mL for cell stimulation. Memory populations depleted of antigen-responding cells were obtained by sorting nonresponding CD40L-negative CD69-negative CD45RO-high memory CD4+ T cells. Participants were HIV-1-infected adults who started suppressive ART during chronic infection. Participants had undetectable plasma HIV-1 RNA below 50 copies/mL for at least 4 years. To be included, participants needed a CD4+ T cell count above 400 cells/uL and a positive CMV serology. Before stimulation, PBMCs were isolated using density centrifugation and depleted of CD8+ T cells. Stimulation of CD8-depleted PBMCs was carried out for roughly 19 hours with anti-CD28/CD49d costimulation, CD40-blocking antibody and enfuvirtide, to prevent new infections. Cell sorting was done on a Beckman Coulter MoFlo Legacy or XDP sorter, and dead cells were excluded with propidium iodide. The QIAamp DNA Mini Kit was used for genomic DNA extraction from samples above one million cells, and the Quick-DNA Microprep Kit was used otherwise.

In the germline V gene, CDR1 corresponds to SGDLS and CDR2 to YYNGEE. The junction shows trimming of 2 bases on V and 0 bases on J, plus 6 bases between the germline ends. Its CDR3 holds 14 amino acids, cysteine through phenylalanine. Just CDR3 DNA is preserved here, 42 bases in frame from base 1. The TCR sequence derives from an adult man with HIV who was CMV-seropositive. The material sequenced was CD4+ T cells sorted from PBMCs after roughly 18-hour stimulation, taken from a patient who received antiretroviral therapy. The cell subset or site label here, explained by the study, means: CD40L-CD69- CD45RO-high memory CD4 T cells not responding to CMV lysate. Here the chain combines TRBV9 and TRBJ1-3; no D gene can be assigned with confidence. The CDR3 has the sequence CASSVGSSGNTIYF. The DNA sequence is as follows: TGTGCCAGCAGCGTCGGGAGCTCTGGAAACACCATATATTTT. Supplemented by the reference TRBV9 and TRBJ1-3 proteins around the CDR3, the complete variable domain is DSGVTQTPKHLITATGQRVTLRCSPRSGDLSVYWYQQSLDQGLQFLIQYYNGEERAKGNILERFSAQQFPDLHSELNLSSLELGDSALYFCASSVGSSGNTIYFGEGSWLTVV.